The T cell receptor (delta chain) described here comes from a study of gamma-delta T cells after stem cell transplantation. The CDR3 is 15 residues long. Germline lookup yields CDR1 GEAIGNYY and CDR2 EKD. With 3 bases clipped from V and 8 bases from J, the junction kept 8 bases outside the gene matches. TCRdb re-identified clones in the RT-PCR reads via CATT. The sample lists roughly 1,100 delta-chain clones; 3.8% were seen once. The sample consisted of gamma-delta T cells. This chain joins TRDV2 and TRDJ1; TRDD3 matches 13 bases. The receptor comes from a human donor. It is not recorded whose cells these are; they may come from a transplant donor. The CDR3 DNA sequence: TGTGCCTGTGACGTCCTTACTGGGGGATACGCGAAACTCATCTTT. This codes for CACDVLTGGYAKLIF.